The clone carrying this TCR beta chain turned up a few times. The antigen is unknown. Germline V CDR1 and CDR2: MNHNS, SASEGT. Trimming stripped 7 bases from V and 4 bases from J, with 8 bases between. This CDR3 is 12 amino acids long. This sample stems from a study of shared clonotypes between healthy human individuals. Study-level results: Estimated clonotype richness was generally higher in naive than memory subsets. Shared across a few donors were roughly 5% of the naive CD4 clonotypes.

The protocol was immunoSEQ multiplex PCR, while the TCRdb copy is restricted to in-frame clones and leaves out a portion. The sample holds some 900,000 clones, 70% to 85% seen once. This TCR derives from a man aged 18-30 years in good health. The sample was memory CD4+ T cells sorted from blood. The subset denotes: CD45RA-negative fraction. This chain links TRBV6-1 with TRBJ2-1; tentative D call: TRBD2 (5 bases). This CDR3 is CASTWTYNEQFF. In nucleotides, the CDR3 is TGTGCCAGCACATGGACTTACAATGAGCAGTTCTTC.